Below, one T cell receptor (beta chain) is given with its context. The data originate from a study of blood T cell repertoires in COVID-19. Per the original methods: For nucleated cells, counts were estimated from reference gene primer amplification. Method: immunoSEQ multiplex PCR; TCRdb's copy keeps in-frame clones and lacks some. The V and J calls and clone size are taken from that table; D and trimming were inferred from the DNA. The table has roughly 250,000 clones, about 83% seen once; the top ten hold 1.5%. V was trimmed by 2 bases and J by 2 bases, leaving 14 bases between them. Germline V gene lookup returns CDR1 SGHDT and CDR2 YYEEEE. The CDR3 is made up of 16 amino acids.

The specimen sequenced was peripheral blood. J is TRBJ1-5 and V is TRBV5-6, with a tentative D call TRBD1 (6 bases). The source of this sequence is a woman in her thirties or forties who had recovered from COVID-19. The CDR3 region is CASSLKRHRGNQPQHF. The CDR3, as DNA: TGTGCCAGCAGCTTAAAAAGGCACAGGGGCAATCAGCCCCAGCATTTT.